Below, 3 T cell receptor beta chains from the same sample are listed, as sequenced in a study of early T cells in non-severe SARS-CoV-2 infection. Using its own MiXCR run on the 5' RACE reads, TCRdb lists one record per CDR3 protein. The sample has some 75,000 distinct CDR3 sequences; around 13% are singletons. Material: whole blood. All receptors come from an adult who was a healthcare worker with PCR-confirmed SARS-CoV-2 infection or an uninfected control (not recorded which).

This clonotype was found many times. The chain has TRBV12-3 or TRBV12-4 and TRBJ2-3; TRBD1 matches 7 bases. V shed 8 bases, J shed 6 bases, and the junction held 8 bases outside the gene matches. CDR3 length: 13 residues. The CDR3 nucleotides are TGTGCCAGCGAGCGGACAGGTGATGATACGCAGTATTTT. Translated, it gives CASERTGDDTQYF.

At least ten counts were recorded for this clonotype. V is TRBV7-8 and J is TRBJ1-6; 7 nucleotides match TRBD1. The CDR3 extends over 16 amino acids. Germline V gene data show CDR1 as SGHVS and CDR2 as FQNEAQ. Losses at the gene ends were 5 bases for V and 6 bases for J; bases not matched to a gene: 10. CDR3 DNA: TGTGCCAGCAGCATCTTCCGGACAGGCTTTAATTCACCCCTCCACTTT. Protein product: CASSIFRTGFNSPLHF. The full variable domain, completed using reference TRBV7-8 and TRBJ1-6, is GAGVSQSPRYKVAKRGQDVALRCDPISGHVSLFWYQQALGQGPEFLTYFQNEAQLDKSGLPSDRFFAERPEGSVSTLKIQRTQQEDSAVYLCASSIFRTGFNSPLHFGNGTRLTVT.

The genes are TRBV29-1 and TRBJ1-2, with 7 positions matching TRBD1. CDR3 length: 14 amino acids. CDR1 and CDR2 (germline): SQVTM, ANQGSEA. V gave up 6 bases and J gave up 4 bases; unmatched junction bases: 11. This CDR3 is CSVVAGGAGYGYTF. In DNA form, the CDR3 reads TGCAGCGTGGTGGCAGGGGGTGCGGGCTATGGCTACACCTTC. Full variable domain (rest looked up from reference TRBV29-1 and TRBJ1-2): SAVISQKPSRDICQRGTSLTIQCQVDSQVTMMFWYRQQPGQSLTLIATANQGSEATYESGFVIDKFPISRPNLTFSTLTVSNMSPEDSSIYLCSVVAGGAGYGYTFGSGTRLTVV.